The rows below give T cell receptor beta chains drawn from one sample of a study of blood T cell repertoires in COVID-19. Repertoires were generated with immunoSEQ multiplex PCR, while TCRdb's copy carries only in-frame clones and drops some. The sample records about 76,000 clones, approximately 86% being singletons. The source material was peripheral blood. These TCRs come from a human donor in a cohort sampled during active COVID-19. Both conserved end residues are part of each CDR3. The D gene is left open where the match is weak. Clone size is given for some rows only: seen once, a few or many times, or a class if the clone is expanded.

d_gene	j_gene	abundance	v_gene	CDR3aa	CDR3nt
NA	TRBJ1-4	many	TRBV6-5	CASRSPGSPNEKLFF	TGTGCCAGCAGATCGCCGGGGTCCCCTAATGAAAAACTGTTTTTT
NA	TRBJ2-1	NA	TRBV7-2	CASSLVAGNYNEQFF	TGTGCCAGCAGCTTAGTTGCGGGGAACTACAATGAGCAGTTCTTC
TRBD1	TRBJ1-1	NA	TRBV2	CASRGQGASQAFF	TGTGCCAGCAGGGGACAGGGGGCGAGCCAAGCTTTCTTT
NA	TRBJ1-2	many	TRBV6-5	CASCRGPQSYGYTF	TGTGCCAGCTGTCGCGGGCCCCAATCCTATGGCTACACCTTC
NA	TRBJ2-1	NA	TRBV5-8	CASSLDLGAEQFF	TGTGCCAGCAGCTTGGATCTGGGGGCCGAGCAGTTCTTC
NA	TRBJ2-7	NA	TRBV5-5	CASRPAGSYEQYF	TGTGCCAGCAGGCCGGCAGGCTCCTACGAGCAGTACTTC
TRBD1	TRBJ1-1	NA	TRBV6-5	CASSYSGTGNTEAFF	TGTGCCAGCAGTTACTCCGGGACAGGGAACACTGAAGCTTTCTTT
TRBD1	TRBJ1-5	NA	TRBV4-1	CASSQEHGQESAQHF	TGCGCCAGCAGCCAAGAGCATGGACAGGAAAGTGCCCAGCATTTT
NA	TRBJ2-2	NA	TRBV7-2	CASSLSSGPGELFF	TGTGCCAGCAGCTTAAGTTCGGGTCCCGGGGAGCTGTTTTTT
NA	TRBJ2-7	NA	TRBV5-6	CASSVTSLSYEQYF	TGTGCCAGCAGCGTGACTTCCCTCTCCTACGAGCAGTACTTC
TRBD1	TRBJ1-3	NA	TRBV9	CASSSTGGLSGNTIYF	TGTGCCAGCAGCTCGACAGGGGGCTTGTCTGGAAACACCATATATTTT
NA	TRBJ1-6	once	TRBV30	CAWTVGSSYNSPLHF	TGTGCCTGGACCGTGGGGAGCTCCTATAATTCACCCCTCCACTTT
NA	TRBJ2-3	NA	TRBV3-1/TRBV3-2	CASSQDRGDTQYF	TGTGCCAGCAGCCAAGATCGGGGAGATACGCAGTATTTT
TRBD2	TRBJ2-7	NA	TRBV27	CASSRSREGRQYF	TGTGCCAGCAGTAGAAGCCGGGAGGGTCGGCAGTACTTC
NA	TRBJ2-7	NA	TRBV11-2	CASSSGKAYEQYF	TGTGCCAGCAGCTCAGGGAAGGCCTACGAGCAGTACTTC
NA	TRBJ1-1	NA	TRBV5-1	CASSRTNTEAFF	TGCGCCAGCAGCCGTACTAACACTGAAGCTTTCTTT
NA	TRBJ2-1	NA	TRBV10-3	CAISGGRSYNEQFF	TGTGCCATCAGTGGGGGGCGCTCCTACAATGAGCAGTTCTTC
TRBD2	TRBJ2-2	NA	TRBV7-9	CASSTQRGGVTGELFF	TGTGCCAGCAGCACCCAGCGGGGGGGCGTCACCGGGGAGCTGTTTTTT
TRBD1	TRBJ2-2	NA	TRBV7-6	CAIRQGAGRTGELFF	TGTGCCATCCGGCAGGGGGCGGGCCGGACCGGGGAGCTGTTTTTT
TRBD1	TRBJ2-1	medium-sized	TRBV27	CASSLNPGTVYNEQFF	TGTGCCAGCAGCCTTAATCCGGGGACAGTGTACAATGAGCAGTTCTTC
NA	TRBJ2-7	few	TRBV24-1	CATQSITGYEQYF	TGTGCCACCCAATCGATAACAGGCTACGAGCAGTACTTC
TRBD1	TRBJ2-1	NA	TRBV24-1	CATSDHGTGVRSYNEQFF	TGTGCCACCAGTGACCACGGGACAGGGGTTCGGTCCTACAATGAGCAGTTCTTC
TRBD1	TRBJ2-1	NA	TRBV5-5	CASSLLGQGYNEQFF	TGTGCCAGCAGCTTGCTGGGACAGGGGTACAATGAGCAGTTCTTC
TRBD2	TRBJ2-3	once	TRBV10-3	CAISGSGGAGDTQYF	TGTGCCATCAGTGGTAGCGGGGGGGCCGGGGATACGCAGTATTTT
NA	TRBJ2-7	NA	TRBV6-2/TRBV6-3	CASSNGAQGWAYEQYF	TGTGCCAGCAGCAACGGGGCTCAGGGGTGGGCCTACGAGCAGTACTTC
NA	TRBJ1-2	NA	TRBV7-2	CASSLDRDYGYTF	TGTGCCAGCAGCTTAGACAGAGACTATGGCTACACCTTC
NA	TRBJ1-3	NA	TRBV14	CARNQNLSGNTIYF	TGTGCCAGAAACCAGAACCTCTCTGGAAACACCATATATTTT
NA	TRBJ1-1	NA	TRBV11-2	CASSLVTNTEAFF	TGTGCCAGCAGCTTAGTGACTAACACTGAAGCTTTCTTT
NA	TRBJ1-1	NA	TRBV5-6	CASSSKGRGTNTEAFF	TGTGCCAGCAGCTCAAAGGGGAGGGGCACGAACACTGAAGCTTTCTTT
NA	TRBJ1-2	once	TRBV4-1	CASSQAGGKNYGYTF	TGCGCCAGCAGCCAAGCGGGGGGGAAGAACTATGGCTACACCTTC
TRBD1	TRBJ2-7	once	TRBV28	CASGTAAYEQYF	TGTGCCAGCGGGACAGCTGCCTACGAGCAGTACTTC
NA	TRBJ1-5	NA	TRBV21-1	CASSKEDGQGVGGPKNQPQHF	TGTGCCAGCAGCAAAGAGGACGGCCAGGGTGTGGGGGGTCCAAAAAATCAGCCCCAGCATTTT
NA	TRBJ2-1	NA	TRBV27	CASSFSPGEQFF	TGTGCCAGCAGTTTTTCCCCCGGGGAGCAGTTCTTC
TRBD2	TRBJ2-5	NA	TRBV6-5	CASSHTSGGRETQYF	TGTGCCAGCAGCCATACTAGCGGGGGGCGGGAGACCCAGTACTTC
TRBD2	TRBJ2-1	NA	TRBV28	CASSPSGRESYNEQFF	TGTGCCAGCAGCCCTAGCGGGAGGGAGTCCTACAATGAGCAGTTCTTC
NA	TRBJ2-3	NA	TRBV5-1	CASSSDLGGTDTQYF	TGCGCCAGCAGCTCTGACCTCGGCGGGACAGATACGCAGTATTTT
NA	TRBJ2-6	NA	TRBV30	CAWTTGSSGANVLTF	TGTGCCTGGACGACAGGAAGCTCTGGGGCCAACGTCCTGACTTTC
NA	TRBJ2-7	NA	TRBV7-8	CASSLVKGYGSVEQYF	TGTGCCAGCAGCTTGGTGAAGGGGTACGGGTCGGTCGAGCAGTACTTC